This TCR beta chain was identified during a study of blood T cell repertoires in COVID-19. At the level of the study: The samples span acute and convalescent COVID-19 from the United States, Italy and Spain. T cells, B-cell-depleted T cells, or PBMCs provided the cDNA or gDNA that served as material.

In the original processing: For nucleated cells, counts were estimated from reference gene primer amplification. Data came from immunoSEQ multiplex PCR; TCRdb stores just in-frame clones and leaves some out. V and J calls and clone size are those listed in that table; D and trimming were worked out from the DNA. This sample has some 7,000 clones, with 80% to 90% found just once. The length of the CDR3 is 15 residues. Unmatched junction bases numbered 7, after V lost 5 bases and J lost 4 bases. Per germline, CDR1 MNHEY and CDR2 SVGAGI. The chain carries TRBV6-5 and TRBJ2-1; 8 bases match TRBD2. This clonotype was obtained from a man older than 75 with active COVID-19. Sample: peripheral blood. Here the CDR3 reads CASSPGTSGYNEQFF. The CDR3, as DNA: TGTGCCAGCAGTCCCGGAACTAGCGGATACAATGAGCAGTTCTTC.